This T cell receptor beta chain was identified in a study of blood T cell repertoires in COVID-19. Turning to the study itself: T cells, B-cell-depleted T cells, or PBMCs supplied cDNA or gDNA.

Recruitment covered about 26 US areas and drew participants whose ages spanned roughly 18 to 90 years. Cohort placement rested on clinical history that participants reported themselves. Authors' processing steps: The authors estimated nucleated cell counts from reference gene primer amplification. Generated by immunoSEQ multiplex PCR, the TCRdb table keeps only in-frame clones and is missing some. V, J and clone size are taken as reported in that table, and D and trimming were inferred from the DNA itself. This sample has some 300,000 clones, with approximately 84% found just once. Germline V gene data show CDR1 as MNHNY and CDR2 as SVGAGI (reference sequence). Trimming pared 5 bases from V and 0 bases from J, leaving 8 bases between. The CDR3 has 14 amino acids.

The V gene is TRBV6-6, the J gene TRBJ1-3; D is possibly TRBD1 (6 bases). The specimen sequenced was PBMCs or T cells enriched from blood (not recorded which). The sequence came from a woman aged 25 to 45 who had recovered from COVID-19. Written as DNA, the CDR3 is TGTGCCAGCAGTCGACAGGCCTCTGGAAACACCATATATTTT. As protein: CASSRQASGNTIYF.